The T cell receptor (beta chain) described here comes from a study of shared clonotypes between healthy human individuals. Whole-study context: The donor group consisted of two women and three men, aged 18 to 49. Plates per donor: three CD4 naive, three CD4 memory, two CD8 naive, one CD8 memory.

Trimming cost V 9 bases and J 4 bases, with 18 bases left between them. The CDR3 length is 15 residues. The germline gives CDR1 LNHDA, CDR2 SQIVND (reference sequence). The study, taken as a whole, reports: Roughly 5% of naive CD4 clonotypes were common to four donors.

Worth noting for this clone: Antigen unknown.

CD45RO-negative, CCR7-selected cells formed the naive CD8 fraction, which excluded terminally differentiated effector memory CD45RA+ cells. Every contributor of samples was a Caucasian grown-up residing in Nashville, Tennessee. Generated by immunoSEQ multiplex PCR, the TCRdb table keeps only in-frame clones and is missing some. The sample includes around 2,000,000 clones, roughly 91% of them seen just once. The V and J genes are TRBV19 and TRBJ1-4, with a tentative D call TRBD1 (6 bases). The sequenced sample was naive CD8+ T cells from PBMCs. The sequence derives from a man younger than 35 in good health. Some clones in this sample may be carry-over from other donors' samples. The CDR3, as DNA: TGTGCCAGCACCCAAAGGGGACAAGATAATGAAAAACTGTTTTTT. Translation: CASTQRGQDNEKLFF.